What follows are 2 T cell receptor beta chains derived from one specimen sequenced in a study of T cell responses to AZD1222 COVID-19 vaccine. The repertoire was sequenced with immunoSEQ multiplex PCR; TCRdb's copy has only in-frame clones and lacks some. The table shows under 150,000 clones, with 90% to 95% occurring only once. Material: peripheral blood, obtained on day 0 of AZD1222 vaccination. These receptors came from an adult in good health.

This clone showed up just once. The chain has TRBV6-5 and TRBJ2-5; TRBD2 matches 10 bases. Unmatched junction bases numbered 5, after V lost 6 bases and J lost 1 base. CDR1 and CDR2 from the germline V gene are MNHEY and SVGAGI. The CDR3 extends over 15 amino acids. CDR3: CASRATSGFQETQYF. CDR3 nucleotide sequence: TGTGCCAGCAGGGCGACTAGCGGGTTCCAAGAGACCCAGTACTTC.

This rearrangement joins TRBV19 to TRBJ2-5, with 8 nucleotides matching TRBD2. J gave up 3 bases and V 5 bases, and 5 bases lay outside the gene matches. From germline, CDR1 is LNHDA and CDR2 SQIVND (reference sequence). CDR3 size: 14 residues. The CDR3 protein is CASSPRGGEETQYF. The CDR3 nucleotides read TGTGCCAGTAGTCCTCGGGGGGGGGAAGAGACCCAGTACTTC. The full variable domain, rest sourced from reference TRBV19 and TRBJ2-5, is DGGITQSPKYLFRKEGQNVTLSCEQNLNHDAMYWYRQDPGQGLRLIYYSQIVNDFQKGDIAEGYSVSREKKESFPLTVTSAQKNPTAFYLCASSPRGGEETQYFGPGTRLLVL.